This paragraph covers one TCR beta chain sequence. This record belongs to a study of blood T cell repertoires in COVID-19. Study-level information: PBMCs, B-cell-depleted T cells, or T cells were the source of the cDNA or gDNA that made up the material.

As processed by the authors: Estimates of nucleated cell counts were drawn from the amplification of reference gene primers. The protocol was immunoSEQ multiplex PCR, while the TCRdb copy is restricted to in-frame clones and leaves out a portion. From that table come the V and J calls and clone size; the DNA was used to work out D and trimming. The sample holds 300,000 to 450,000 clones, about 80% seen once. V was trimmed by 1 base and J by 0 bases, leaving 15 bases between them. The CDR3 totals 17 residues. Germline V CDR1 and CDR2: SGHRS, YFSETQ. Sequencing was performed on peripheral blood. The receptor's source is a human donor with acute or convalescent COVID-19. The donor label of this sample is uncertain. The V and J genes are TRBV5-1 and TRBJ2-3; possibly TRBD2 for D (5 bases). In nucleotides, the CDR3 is TGCGCCAGCAGCTTGTACGGCCCGGACTCTAGCACAGATACGCAGTATTTT. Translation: CASSLYGPDSSTDTQYF.